This TCR beta chain emerged from a study of T cell changes during pregnancy in multiple sclerosis. Profiling relied on immunoSEQ multiplex PCR, and the TCRdb table lists in-frame clones only, not all of them. The sample has over 100,000 clones, approximately 90% seen once. The sample in question was peripheral blood, obtained in the third trimester of pregnancy. This sequence originates from a female donor with multiple sclerosis, enrolled in a pregnancy study.

The CDR3 here is CASSGQAGWGAGGYTF. In DNA, the CDR3 is TGTGCCAGCAGTGGACAGGCTGGTTGGGGGGCAGGTGGCTACACCTTC. V gene TRBV28 combines with J gene TRBJ1-2, with TRBD1 identical over 7 bases. J was trimmed by 7 bases and V by 5 bases; bases with no gene match: 16. This CDR3 comprises 16 residues. CDR1 MDHEN and CDR2 SYDVKM come from the germline V gene.